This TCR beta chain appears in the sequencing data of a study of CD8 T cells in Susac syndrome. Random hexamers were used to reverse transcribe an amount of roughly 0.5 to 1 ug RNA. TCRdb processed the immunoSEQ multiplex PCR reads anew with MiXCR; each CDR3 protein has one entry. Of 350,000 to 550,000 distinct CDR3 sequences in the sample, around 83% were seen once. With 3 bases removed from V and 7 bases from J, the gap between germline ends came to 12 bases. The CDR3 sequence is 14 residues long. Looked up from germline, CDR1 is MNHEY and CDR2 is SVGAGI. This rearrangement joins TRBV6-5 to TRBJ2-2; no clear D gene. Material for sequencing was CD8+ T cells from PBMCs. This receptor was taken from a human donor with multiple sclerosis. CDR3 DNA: TGTGCCAGCAGTTATATTGGGGAAGGCGGGGAGCTGTTTTTT. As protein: CASSYIGEGGELFF.